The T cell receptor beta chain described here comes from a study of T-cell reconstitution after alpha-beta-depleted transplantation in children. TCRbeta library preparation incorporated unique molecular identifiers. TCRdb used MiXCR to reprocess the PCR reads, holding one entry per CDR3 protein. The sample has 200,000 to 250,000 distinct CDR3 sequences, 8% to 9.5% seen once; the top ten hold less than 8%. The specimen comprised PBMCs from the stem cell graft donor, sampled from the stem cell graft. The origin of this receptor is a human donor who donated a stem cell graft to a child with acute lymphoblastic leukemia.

In DNA form, the CDR3 reads TGTGCCAGCAGCTACCGGGACAGAACCTACGAGCAGTACTTC. Amino acids: CASSYRDRTYEQYF. J is TRBJ2-7 and V is TRBV7-2; 7 nucleotides match TRBD1. Germline CDR1 and CDR2: SGHTA and FQGNSA. V lost 4 bases, J lost 2 bases, and 5 bases stayed unmatched. The length of the CDR3 is 14 residues.